The entry that follows covers one T cell receptor beta chain sequence. Next came a second PCR, run for about 7 to 12 cycles, which used a sample-barcoded 5' primer along with a J-beta primer mix. Through a template-switch adaptor with 12 random nucleotides, each cDNA molecule received a tag. Sequencing of every sample gave 2.5 million or more CDR3-containing paired-end reads. TCRdb redid the calling of the 5' RACE reads with MiXCR, one entry per CDR3 protein. The sample holds approximately 790,000 distinct CDR3 sequences, approximately 59% seen once. The data derive from a study of blood T cells in healthy people across ages. As for the study in general: Roughly one uniquely barcoded beta molecule per two T cells was captured.

Healthy individuals of Caucasian origin from Russia, aged roughly 6 to 90, served as donors. The source of this sequence is a man aged 30-40 years in good health. Sequenced: blood.

DNA for the CDR3: TGTGCCAGTCGGGGGCCCATGAACACTGAAGCTTTCTTT. Protein product: CASRGPMNTEAFF. The rearrangement uses TRBV6-5 and TRBJ1-1, with a tentative D call TRBD1 (6 bases). Between the trimmed V and J ends, which lost 9 bases and 0 bases, there was a span of 11 bases. This CDR3 contains 13 residues. Germline CDR1 is MNHEY and CDR2 is SVGAGI.